The rows below give T cell receptor beta chains drawn from one sample of a study of cytomegalovirus exposure and HLA in healthy donors. TCRdb's copy holds only in-frame clones and misses some; the assay was immunoSEQ multiplex PCR. The sample has 150,000 to 200,000 clones; 84% are singletons. Sequenced input: PBMCs. These receptors originate from a boy aged 5-17 years in good health and CMV-seronegative. Each CDR3 is given without its conserved first and last residue.

J | V | CDR3
TRBJ1-1 | TRBV19 | ASRKFISDRVNTEAF
TRBJ1-2 | TRBV9 | ASSPRRDRDYGYT
TRBJ1-3 | TRBV27 | ASSLSFRGSGNTIY
TRBJ1-1 | TRBV6-1 | ASNFRTGTNTEAF
TRBJ1-2 | TRBV10-2 | ASRGTGGESNYGYT
TRBJ1-5 | TRBV4-1 | ASSRARWGGQPQH
TRBJ2-2 | TRBV7-2 | ASRRGLAGGNTGELF
TRBJ2-7 | TRBV6-1 | ASRASGTYEQY
TRBJ2-4 | TRBV6-1 | ASSAPAPGQSVLAKNIQY
TRBJ2-5 | TRBV7-9 | ASKQGNQETQY
TRBJ2-5 | TRBV9 | ASSPGTGGLETQY
TRBJ2-5 | TRBV10-1 | ASSRGQDQQETQY
TRBJ2-1 | TRBV9 | ASSRDWNNEQF
TRBJ1-1 | TRBV30 | AWISKKSNPDSRRSTEAF
TRBJ1-3 | TRBV30 | AWTVYSGNTIY
TRBJ1-1 | TRBV30 | AWSGAKTEAF
TRBJ2-3 | TRBV30 | AWEIAGGADTQY
TRBJ1-2 | TRBV18 | ASSPEARGYT
TRBJ2-5 | TRBV5-4 | ASSLTGGETQY